This T cell receptor (beta chain) stems from a study of beta chain features in type 1 diabetes. Turning to the study itself: Taken together, all samples contributed approximately 110 million examined sorted cells.

Findings and caveats of the study: A moderate, significant TCRB CDR3 shortening appeared in type 1 diabetes across four CD4+ subsets.

Of note for this clone: Its antigen is not known.

What was sequenced were expressed TCRB transcripts, since all of the isolated RNA had been reverse transcribed. Produced via immunoSEQ multiplex PCR; TCRdb's table is partial and in-frame only. The table includes 150,000 or so clones, around 8% detected once. This CDR3 contains 15 residues. V was clipped by 4 bases and J by 7 bases; unmatched bases: 8. From germline, CDR1 is LGHNA and CDR2 YSLEER. The rearrangement links TRBV4-3 to TRBJ2-1; 9 nucleotides line up with TRBD2. This clonotype was sampled from a woman under 30 with type 1 diabetes. Material: central memory CD4+ T cells from blood. This CDR3 reads CASSLGASGVNEQFF. The CDR3 DNA sequence: TGCGCCAGCAGCCTGGGGGCTAGCGGGGTAAATGAGCAGTTCTTC.